The 28 T cell receptor beta chains below all came from one sample that was sequenced in a study of blood T cell repertoires in COVID-19 (dated by TCRdb to about 2020). Libraries came from the immunoSEQ multiplex PCR assay. As stored in TCRdb, this immuneACCESS dataset retains in-frame rearrangements with V and J assigned. A fraction of the clones does not appear; measured against another copy, unresolved V genes explain less than half of the discrepancy, and the remainder lacks a known reason. This sample lists 210,000 or so clones; around 81% were detected once. The ten biggest clones cover under 4.5% of the sample. Material: PBMCs or T cells enriched from blood (not recorded which). All receptors come from a man aged 30 to 45 with acute COVID-19.

The V call is TRBV6-5, the J call TRBJ1-2; 8 nucleotides line up with TRBD1. The CDR3 is 14 residues long. With V trimmed by 6 bases and J by 0 bases, 3 bases remained unmatched. Germline values: CDR1 MNHEY, CDR2 SVGAGI. CDR3 sequence: CASRDRAANYGYTF. In nucleotides, the CDR3 is TGTGCCAGCAGGGACAGGGCAGCTAACTATGGCTACACCTTC.

This rearrangement joins TRBV3-1 (or the pseudogene TRBV3-2) to TRBJ1-3; D gene ambiguous. The germline V gene has CDR1 LGHDT and CDR2 YNNKEL (reference sequence). The CDR3 has 14 residues. The V end lost 1 base, the J end lost 0 bases, and 4 bases lay between the germline ends. CDR3 nucleotide sequence: TGTGCCAGCAGCCAAGGTAGCTCTGGAAACACCATATATTTT. Translating gives CASSQGSSGNTIYF.

The chain links TRBV4-1 to TRBJ1-3; TRBD1 is a possible D gene (5 bases). The V end was cut by 6 bases, the J end by 0 bases, with 24 bases between. The CDR3 covers 19 residues. Germline CDR1 reads MGHRA; CDR2 reads YSYEKL. The CDR3 loop is CASSTGTGLQASSGNTIYF. The CDR3 DNA sequence: TGCGCCAGCAGTACCGGGACGGGACTACAGGCATCCTCTGGAAACACCATATATTTT.

The chain recombines TRBV19 with TRBJ2-1; D uncertain. The V gene's germline CDR1 is LNHDA and CDR2 SQIVND (reference sequence). Between the trimmed V and J ends, which lost 9 bases and 4 bases, there was a span of 19 bases. The length of the CDR3 is 15 residues. CDR3 sequence (DNA): TGTGCCAGCAATATCGGTAGAGACGGGTACAATGAGCAGTTCTTC. Translating gives CASNIGRDGYNEQFF.

The V and J genes are TRBV28 and TRBJ1-2; tentatively, D is TRBD1 (5 bases). V dropped 1 base and J dropped 4 bases, with 10 bases sitting between them. Germline values: CDR1 MDHEN, CDR2 SYDVKM. This CDR3 comprises 14 residues. The CDR3 reads CASSLFGGPYGYTF. The DNA for the CDR3 is TGTGCCAGCAGTTTATTCGGGGGACCCTATGGCTACACCTTC.

The chain uses TRBV7-9 and TRBJ1-2; 8 nucleotides align to TRBD1. CDR1 SEHNR and CDR2 FQNEAQ come from the germline V gene (reference sequence). V lost 2 bases and J lost 4; bases outside the gene matches: 3. This CDR3 region has 14 residues. CDR3 bases: TGTGCCAGCAGCTTACCAGGGACAGGCTATGGCTACACCTTC. Amino acid sequence: CASSLPGTGYGYTF.

A single count supports this clone. The chain couples TRBV6-2 or TRBV6-3 to TRBJ2-1; 14 positions agree with TRBD2. The CDR3 loop spans 19 amino acids. The ends lost 2 bases at V and 3 bases at J; junction bases unmatched: 9. The V gene's germline CDR1 is MNHEY and CDR2 SVGEGT. The CDR3 DNA sequence: TGTGCCAGCAGTTACAGAGGACTAGCGGGGGGTAATAACTACAATGAGCAGTTCTTC. It codes for CASSYRGLAGGNNYNEQFF.

This chain joins TRBV30 and TRBJ1-5, with 7 nucleotides matching TRBD1. V shed 6 bases and J 0 bases; nucleotides not matched to a gene: 2. This CDR3 is built from 13 residues. The germline V gene encodes CDR1 GTSNPN and CDR2 SVGIG (reference sequence). The CDR3 DNA reads TGTGCCTGCGGACAGGATAGCAATCAGCCCCAGCATTTT. It specifies CACGQDSNQPQHF.

CDR3 sequence reads: CASIDTGRTYGYTF. The CDR3 nucleotides are TGTGCCAGCATAGACACCGGGAGAACCTATGGCTACACCTTC. V and J are TRBV6-5 and TRBJ1-2; D gene uncertain. CDR1 and CDR2 (germline): MNHEY, SVGAGI. The V and J ends lost 7 bases and 4 bases respectively, with 16 bases between them. CDR3 size: 14 residues.

This clone was detected a few times. The chain joins TRBV28 to TRBJ1-4; 10 bases are shared with TRBD1. Germline CDR1 reads MDHEN; CDR2 reads SYDVKM. Unmatched junction bases numbered 4, after V lost 11 bases and J lost 4 bases. The CDR3 is 13 amino acids. The DNA for the CDR3 is TGTGCCGTCCGGGACAGGGGTAATGAAAAACTGTTTTTT. Translating it yields CAVRDRGNEKLFF.

The chain employs TRBV9 and TRBJ2-7; TRBD2 aligns across 11 bases. J lost 0 bases, V lost 0 bases, and 8 bases had no gene match. The germline V gene has CDR1 SGDLS and CDR2 YYNGEE. The CDR3 is 18 amino acids. The CDR3 here is CASSVGTSGGSPSYEQYF. CDR3 in DNA: TGTGCCAGCAGCGTAGGTACTAGCGGGGGTTCCCCCTCCTACGAGCAGTACTTC.

The table lists this clone with a few counts. This sequence joins TRBV4-1 and TRBJ2-3; D not resolved. Per germline, CDR1 MGHRA and CDR2 YSYEKL. Trimming stripped 4 bases from V and 7 bases from J, with 24 bases between. The CDR3 spans 17 residues. The CDR3 here is CASSPEGDWFGRNTQYF. The CDR3, as DNA: TGCGCCAGCAGCCCAGAAGGAGACTGGTTTGGTCGGAATACGCAGTATTTT.

CDR3 sequence (DNA): TGTGCCAGCAGTTTATCTGGGGGACTATACAATGAGCAGTTCTTC. Translated: CASSLSGGLYNEQFF. The rearrangement uses TRBV28 and TRBJ2-1; 7 nucleotides match TRBD2. The CDR3 consists of 15 residues. Germline loops: CDR1 MDHEN, CDR2 SYDVKM. V lost 1 base, J lost 4 bases, and 4 bases stayed unmatched.

V usage is TRBV15 and J usage is TRBJ1-1; perhaps TRBD1 as D (5 bases). The ends were cut back, 2 bases at V and 3 bases at J, with 13 bases in the middle. Germline assignment: CDR1 LNHNV and CDR2 YYDKDF (reference sequence). The CDR3 is 15 residues long. The CDR3 DNA sequence: TGTGCCACCAGCAGAACAGGTCAATGGGACACTGAAGCTTTCTTT. Amino acid sequence: CATSRTGQWDTEAFF.

The CDR3 reads CATSRPGYRETNEKLFF. The CDR3 DNA reads TGTGCCACCAGCAGACCCGGGTACAGGGAAACTAATGAAAAACTGTTTTTT. The J gene is TRBJ1-4, the V gene TRBV15, with D maybe TRBD1 (6 bases). The CDR3 is 17 residues long. Deletions cut 2 bases from V and 1 base from J, with 14 bases between. Germline CDR1 LNHNV, CDR2 YYDKDF (reference sequence).

This sequence joins TRBV13 and TRBJ1-1; D uncertain. Trimming removed 5 bases at V and 7 bases at J, with 11 bases between. This CDR3 spans 12 amino acids. Germline V lookup: CDR1 PRHDT, CDR2 FYEKMQ (reference sequence). The CDR3 protein is CASSPWSGEAFF. CDR3 DNA: TGTGCCAGCAGCCCATGGTCAGGTGAAGCTTTCTTT. Full variable domain (missing parts from reference TRBV13 and TRBJ1-1): AAGVIQSPRHLIKEKRETATLKCYPIPRHDTVYWYQQGPGQDPQFLISFYEKMQSDKGSIPDRFSAQQFSDYHSELNMSSLELGDSALYFCASSPWSGEAFFGQGTRLTVV.

The CDR3 DNA sequence: TGTGCCTGGAGCGCCGTACAGGGACCCCAGCATTTT. Amino acid sequence: CAWSAVQGPQHF. This chain links TRBV30 with TRBJ1-5; D is possibly TRBD1 (6 bases). The V and J ends lost 3 bases and 10 bases respectively, with 13 bases between them. Germline-derived CDR1 and CDR2 are GTSNPN and SVGIG (reference sequence). The CDR3 sequence is 12 residues long.

J is TRBJ2-7 and V is TRBV5-1; TRBD2 matches 8 bases. J lost 0 bases, V lost 5 bases, and 7 bases had no gene match. The V gene's germline CDR1 is SGHRS and CDR2 YFSETQ. This CDR3 has 15 residues. CDR3 amino acids: CASRRSGGDSYEQYF. In DNA form, the CDR3 reads TGCGCCAGCAGACGGAGCGGGGGAGACTCCTACGAGCAGTACTTC.

The chain links TRBV5-5 to TRBJ2-7; 8 bases match TRBD1. Germline V gene lookup returns CDR1 SGHKS and CDR2 YYEKEE (reference sequence). The CDR3 covers 16 residues. After removal of 1 base from V and 2 bases from J, the junction contained 8 bases not matched to a gene. The CDR3 sequence is CASSLSLRTGTYEQYF. CDR3 bases: TGTGCCAGCAGCTTGTCCCTCCGGACAGGGACCTACGAGCAGTACTTC.

V usage is TRBV2 and J usage is TRBJ1-2; no clear D gene. Germline CDR1 is SNHLY and CDR2 is FYNNEI. This CDR3 has 13 amino acids. The V end was cut by 8 bases, the J end by 4 bases, with 14 bases between. The CDR3 DNA is TGTGCCAGCCTTGGGCGGGGAGGCTATGGCTACACCTTC. Encoded protein: CASLGRGGYGYTF. The full variable domain, completed using reference TRBV2 and TRBJ1-2, is EPEVTQTPSHQVTQMGQEVILRCVPISNHLYFYWYRQILGQKVEFLVSFYNNEISEKSEIFDDQFSVERPDGSNFTLKIRSTKLEDSAMYFCASLGRGGYGYTFGSGTRLTVV.

The genes are TRBV7-9 and TRBJ1-5; D perhaps matches TRBD1 (5 bases). CDR1 and CDR2 from the germline V gene are SEHNR and FQNEAQ (reference sequence). Trimming stripped 0 bases from V and 0 bases from J, with 6 bases between. This CDR3 contains 15 residues. The CDR3 protein is CASSLADSSNQPQHF. CDR3 coding DNA: TGTGCCAGCAGCTTAGCCGACAGTAGCAATCAGCCCCAGCATTTT.

V usage is TRBV10-3 and J usage is TRBJ2-1; possible D gene TRBD2, 5 bases. There are 11 residues in the CDR3. Germline CDR1 ENHRY, CDR2 SYGVKD. V lost 11 bases and J 4 bases, leaving 9 bases between the germline ends. The CDR3: CAAREYNEQFF. The CDR3 region has the DNA TGTGCCGCGAGGGAGTACAATGAGCAGTTCTTC.

This chain uses TRBV5-4 with TRBJ1-2, with 7 nucleotides matching TRBD1. Germline V gene lookup returns CDR1 SGHNT and CDR2 YYREEE (reference sequence). Trimming removed 4 bases from V and 8 bases from J; junction bases left unmatched: 5. This CDR3 has 12 residues. This CDR3 is CASSMTGFGYTF. The CDR3 DNA sequence: TGTGCCAGCAGCATGACAGGGTTCGGCTACACCTTC.

The gene calls are TRBV7-6 and TRBJ2-3, with 8 positions matching TRBD2. The CDR3 length is 18 residues. Losses at the gene ends were 5 bases for V and 1 base for J; bases not matched to a gene: 14. The germline V gene has CDR1 SGHVS and CDR2 FNYEAQ. CDR3 DNA: TGTGCCAGCAGCCCTTCGGCGGGGGGCCTCGACCGCACAGATACGCAGTATTTT. Amino acids: CASSPSAGGLDRTDTQYF.

The gene calls are TRBV6-2 or TRBV6-3 and TRBJ2-5; 11 bases agree with TRBD1. Trimming cost V 4 bases and J 9 bases; bases outside gene matches: 10. The CDR3 spans 15 residues. In germline, CDR1 is MNHEY, CDR2 SVGEGT. The CDR3, as DNA: TGTGCCAGCAGTTCGGGACAGGGGGTCCAGGGGGCCCAGTACTTC. Translating it yields CASSSGQGVQGAQYF.

This clone has just one count. DNA of the CDR3: TGTGCCAGCAGTCACCGACTAGCACTGGAGACCCAGTACTTC. Protein: CASSHRLALETQYF. V usage is TRBV6-5 and J usage is TRBJ2-5, with 7 bases identical to TRBD2. V trimming: 5 bases; J trimming: 5 bases; junction bases outside the gene matches: 8. The CDR3 extends over 14 amino acids. Germline CDR1 reads MNHEY; CDR2 reads SVGAGI.

This clone was found once. V and J are TRBV6-5 and TRBJ1-6; 7 bases align to TRBD1. The CDR3 is 15 residues long. The germline V gene has CDR1 MNHEY and CDR2 SVGAGI. J was trimmed by 9 bases and V by 6 bases; bases with no gene match: 11. This CDR3 reads CASREDRHPGSPLHF. DNA of the CDR3: TGTGCCAGCAGGGAGGACAGGCACCCTGGTTCACCCCTCCACTTT.

This chain uses TRBV5-1 with TRBJ2-7; a weak D match, TRBD1 (7 bases). Germline assignment: CDR1 SGHRS and CDR2 YFSETQ. The CDR3 spans 14 residues. V dropped 4 bases and J dropped 6 bases, with 17 bases sitting between them. This CDR3 reads CASSQGDSTSEQYF. In DNA form, the CDR3 reads TGCGCCAGCAGCCAGGGGGACTCGACGTCCGAGCAGTACTTC.